These 32 T cell receptor beta chains were all obtained from the same sample, sequenced in a study of vaccination effects on CD4 cells after COVID-19. It was after around 10 days of culture that CD4+ T cells were isolated. Participants got two doses of BNT162b2 or mRNA-1273 vaccine. Antigens of these TCRs are unknown. Generated by immunoSEQ multiplex PCR, the TCRdb table keeps only in-frame clones and is missing some. The data contain approximately 38,000 clones, about 62% of them singletons. Material: CD4+ T cells from PBMCs cultured without peptide, obtained after COVID-19 vaccination. The receptors were gathered from a human donor who received a COVID-19 vaccine.

The chain has TRBV25-1 and TRBJ2-7; TRBD2 might be the D (6 bases). The V end lost 2 bases, the J end lost 3 bases, and 17 bases lay between the germline ends. Germline CDR1 is MGHDK and CDR2 is SYGVNS. The CDR3 has 16 residues. The CDR3 loop is CASSELGLASFYEQYF. The CDR3 DNA sequence: TGTGCCAGCAGTGAACTCGGGCTAGCGAGTTTCTACGAGCAGTACTTC.

The genes are TRBV19 and TRBJ1-5; D might be TRBD1 (5 bases). The germline V gene has CDR1 LNHDA and CDR2 SQIVND (reference sequence). V lost 6 bases and J 5 bases, leaving 14 bases between the germline ends. The CDR3 length is 14 residues. CDR3 protein: CASRRSGSHQPQHF. CDR3 in DNA: TGTGCCAGTAGAAGATCAGGGAGCCATCAGCCCCAGCATTTT.

The chain employs TRBV7-9 and TRBJ2-4; 9 bases are a match to TRBD2. V lost 0 bases, J lost 2 bases, and 8 bases stayed unmatched. This CDR3 contains 18 residues. Germline CDR1 reads SEHNR; CDR2 reads FQNEAQ (reference sequence). Here the CDR3 reads CASSLAGSAGGPKNIQYF. The CDR3 nucleotides read TGTGCCAGCAGCTTAGCGGGAAGCGCGGGAGGGCCCAAAAACATTCAGTACTTC.

This chain uses TRBV5-1 with TRBJ1-1; 11 positions agree with TRBD1. V gave up 0 bases and J gave up 4 bases; unmatched junction bases: 5. Germline CDR1 is SGHRS and CDR2 is YFSETQ. The CDR3 runs to 16 residues. This CDR3 is CASSLVGTGGFTEAFF. CDR3 in DNA: TGCGCCAGCAGCTTGGTTGGGACAGGGGGGTTCACTGAAGCTTTCTTT.

This rearrangement joins TRBV13 to TRBJ1-1; D unclear. Trimming pared 1 base from V and 3 bases from J, leaving 6 bases between. The CDR3 runs to 13 residues. Germline values: CDR1 PRHDT, CDR2 FYEKMQ (reference sequence). The CDR3 region has the DNA TGTGCCAGCAGCTTAGTCCGGTACACTGAAGCTTTCTTT. Its protein is CASSLVRYTEAFF.

This sequence joins TRBV5-4 and TRBJ2-3, with 7 nucleotides matching TRBD2. The ends lost 0 bases at V and 4 bases at J; junction bases unmatched: 8. The CDR3 runs to 16 residues. The V gene's germline CDR1 is SGHNT and CDR2 YYREEE (reference sequence). The DNA for the CDR3 is TGTGCCAGCAGCTTGGCGCGCGGGGGTGGGCCAGATACGCAGTATTTT. It specifies CASSLARGGGPDTQYF.

The genes are TRBV20-1 and TRBJ1-1; D call uncertain. V shed 4 bases and J shed 7 bases, with 10 bases lying between them. This CDR3 comprises 11 residues. CDR1 and CDR2 from the germline V gene are DFQATT and SNEGSKA (reference sequence). CDR3 DNA: TGCAGTGCTAAATTGGGCCATGAAGCTTTCTTT. It codes for CSAKLGHEAFF.

The genes are TRBV6-2 or TRBV6-3 and TRBJ1-1; 10 bases fit TRBD1. CDR1 is MNHEY, CDR2 SVGEGT, per germline. With 2 bases clipped from V and 4 bases from J, the junction kept 4 bases outside the gene matches. CDR3 size: 15 residues. CDR3 nucleotide sequence: TGTGCCAGCAGTTACCCGGGACAGGGGACCACTGAAGCTTTCTTT. Translating gives CASSYPGQGTTEAFF.

In its sample, this clone was seen a few times. The rearrangement joins TRBV2 to TRBJ2-1, with D hard to call. The CDR3 length is 15 residues. The V gene lost 6 bases and the J gene lost 9 bases, with 21 bases spanning the gap. Looked up from germline, CDR1 is SNHLY and CDR2 is FYNNEI. DNA for the CDR3: TGTGCCAGCAGCCCCTCTAGATCGGTTGGGGTTGAGCAGTTCTTC. This sequence encodes CASSPSRSVGVEQFF.

The V call is TRBV3-1 (or the pseudogene TRBV3-2), the J call TRBJ1-1, with D unresolved. The CDR3 has 15 amino acids. Trimming stripped 3 bases from V and 1 base from J, with 12 bases between. Germline V gene sequence: CDR1 LGHDT, CDR2 YNNKEL (reference sequence). The CDR3 spells CASSQREAGNTEAFF. The CDR3 nucleotides are TGTGCCAGCAGCCAGAGGGAGGCAGGGAACACTGAAGCTTTCTTT.

The chain couples TRBV6-4 to TRBJ1-1; no definite D call. The CDR3 runs 12 residues. Germline V CDR1 and CDR2: MRHNA, SNTAGT. Trimming pared 6 bases from V and 7 bases from J, leaving 12 bases between. CDR3 DNA sequence: TGTGCCAGCAGCGAACCGGACGGTGAAGCTTTCTTT. This sequence encodes CASSEPDGEAFF.

The V gene is TRBV27, the J gene TRBJ2-7; perhaps TRBD1 as D (6 bases). This CDR3 spans 14 amino acids. Deletions cut 3 bases from V and 2 bases from J, with 11 bases between. Looked up from germline, CDR1 is MNHEY and CDR2 is SMNVEV (reference sequence). The CDR3 bases are TGTGCCAGCAGTTTCCGGGACACAACCTACGAGCAGTACTTC. Its protein is CASSFRDTTYEQYF.

The gene calls are TRBV4-2 and TRBJ1-5, with D unresolved. Germline assignment: CDR1 LGHNA and CDR2 YNFKEQ. The CDR3 has 16 amino acids. V gave up 0 bases and J gave up 0 bases, with 9 bases separating them. The CDR3 is CASSQDVGYSNQPQHF. CDR3 in DNA: TGTGCCAGCAGCCAAGATGTTGGTTATAGCAATCAGCCCCAGCATTTT.

The rearrangement links TRBV4-1 to TRBJ1-2, with 9 bases aligning to TRBD1. CDR3 length: 16 amino acids. The germline V gene encodes CDR1 MGHRA and CDR2 YSYEKL. V lost 6 bases and J lost 8; bases outside the gene matches: 16. As DNA, the CDR3 is TGCGCCAGCAGTACCAACAGGGGGCGTAAGGACGGAGGCTACACCTTC. This translates into CASSTNRGRKDGGYTF.

The chain recombines TRBV5-1 with TRBJ1-1; a weak D match, TRBD1 (6 bases). Germline V gene lookup returns CDR1 SGHRS and CDR2 YFSETQ. With 1 base removed from V and 1 base from J, the gap between germline ends came to 11 bases. The length of the CDR3 is 15 residues. In nucleotides, the CDR3 is TGCGCCAGCAGCTTGATTCCAGGGGCGAACACTGAAGCTTTCTTT. This codes for CASSLIPGANTEAFF.

J is TRBJ1-1 and V is TRBV15, with D perhaps TRBD1 (5 bases). The CDR3 spans 16 residues. Germline CDR1 is LNHNV and CDR2 is YYDKDF (reference sequence). Trimming took off 0 bases at V and 4 bases at J, with 15 bases between the two ends. This CDR3 is CATSREWPGGGTEAFF. The CDR3 coding sequence is TGTGCCACCAGCAGAGAATGGCCCGGGGGGGGCACTGAAGCTTTCTTT.

The table lists this clone with a few counts. This chain connects TRBV19 to TRBJ2-7; D assignment may be TRBD1 or TRBD2 (5 bases each). Germline CDR1 LNHDA, CDR2 SQIVND (reference sequence). The CDR3 sequence is 14 residues long. Trimming stripped 6 bases from V and 4 bases from J, with 16 bases between. The CDR3: CASRISGTSYEQYF. CDR3 nucleotide sequence: TGTGCCAGTAGGATTTCCGGGACCTCGTACGAGCAGTACTTC.

This clone was detected only a few times. The chain combines TRBV3-1 (or the pseudogene TRBV3-2) with TRBJ1-1, with 9 bases matching TRBD1. CDR1 and CDR2 (germline): LGHDT, YNNKEL (reference sequence). The ends lost 4 bases at V and 5 bases at J; junction bases unmatched: 5. The CDR3 has 14 residues. The CDR3 here is CASSRGQGWTEAFF. CDR3 coding DNA: TGTGCCAGCAGCCGTGGACAGGGGTGGACTGAAGCTTTCTTT.

V gene TRBV10-1 combines with J gene TRBJ2-1, with 8 positions matching TRBD2. This CDR3 has 15 amino acids. Germline trimming cut 7 bases from V and 8 bases from J; bases unmatched to any gene: 13. CDR1 and CDR2 from the germline V gene are WNHNN and SYGVQD (reference sequence). For the CDR3, the DNA is TGCGCCAGCACCCCGGGACTAGGGTTTGGCGATGAGCAGTTCTTC. This sequence encodes CASTPGLGFGDEQFF.

This clone is a singleton in its sample. J is TRBJ2-1 and V is TRBV27; TRBD2 aligns across 8 bases. The CDR3 extends over 16 amino acids. Germline loops: CDR1 MNHEY, CDR2 SMNVEV (reference sequence). V shed 5 bases and J 4 bases; nucleotides not matched to a gene: 10. CDR3 amino acids: CASSLLTGGEYNEQFF. The CDR3 DNA reads TGTGCCAGCAGTCTTCTCACGGGAGGGGAGTACAATGAGCAGTTCTTC.

The rearrangement uses TRBV27 and TRBJ1-6, with TRBD1 matching over 7 bases. Germline CDR1 reads MNHEY; CDR2 reads SMNVEV (reference sequence). The V gene end was trimmed by 6 bases and the J gene end by 6 bases; junction bases not matched to a gene: 8. This CDR3 is 15 amino acids long. The CDR3 DNA follows: TGTGCCAGCAGGACAGGGATCGGGGTTAATTCACCCCTCCACTTT. Its translation is CASRTGIGVNSPLHF.

The gene calls are TRBV9 and TRBJ2-1; D is undetermined. Germline V lookup: CDR1 SGDLS, CDR2 YYNGEE. This CDR3 is 17 amino acids long. V was cut by 2 bases and J by 2 bases, with 17 bases left in between. The CDR3 bases are TGTGCCAGCAGCGTTATAAGCGCCCCGAACCCCTACAATGAGCAGTTCTTC. Its protein product is CASSVISAPNPYNEQFF.

This clone appeared a few times. This chain joins TRBV28 and TRBJ2-5, with D unresolved. Trimming left V 6 bases short and J 2 bases short, with 16 bases between. The CDR3 consists of 15 residues. The germline CDR1 and CDR2 sequences are MDHEN and SYDVKM. The CDR3 protein is CASSPTRGLQETQYF. The CDR3 DNA sequence: TGTGCCAGCAGCCCCACCCGCGGTTTACAAGAGACCCAGTACTTC.

The chain employs TRBV7-2 and TRBJ1-3, with a tentative D call TRBD1 (5 bases). Trimming stripped 2 bases from V and 2 bases from J, with 10 bases between. This CDR3 contains 15 residues. The germline gives CDR1 SGHTA, CDR2 FQGNSA. The CDR3 region is CASSLSRGAGNTIYF. The CDR3 DNA reads as TGTGCCAGCAGCTTAAGTCGGGGGGCTGGAAACACCATATATTTT.

This clone was picked up a small number of times. V gene TRBV6-5 combines with J gene TRBJ2-7; the D is unclear. The germline V and J ends were trimmed by 7 bases and 2 bases, with 18 bases remaining between them. Germline V lookup: CDR1 MNHEY, CDR2 SVGAGI. The CDR3 is made up of 15 amino acids. CDR3 bases: TGTGCCAGCATCCCAGACACCTACAGAACCTACGAGCAGTACTTC. Its translation is CASIPDTYRTYEQYF.

The chain combines TRBV3-1 (or the pseudogene TRBV3-2) with TRBJ2-3; tentative D call: TRBD2 (5 bases). The CDR3 consists of 14 residues. Trimming cost V 1 base and J 8 bases, with 13 bases left between them. Germline CDR1 is LGHDT and CDR2 is YNNKEL (reference sequence). In DNA, the CDR3 is TGTGCCAGCAGCCAAGTTCGAGGGCGCGGTACGCAGTATTTT. Encoded protein: CASSQVRGRGTQYF.

The V and J genes are TRBV4-2 and TRBJ2-1, with 12 bases identical to TRBD2. CDR1 is LGHNA, CDR2 YNFKEQ, per germline. This CDR3 comprises 15 residues. Unmatched junction bases numbered 13, after V lost 10 bases and J lost 9 bases. DNA for the CDR3: TGTGCCACCGACGCTAGCGGGAGGGCTTGGGGTGAGCAGTTCTTC. Its translation: CATDASGRAWGEQFF.

This clone was picked up one time. This chain joins TRBV7-2 and TRBJ2-3, with TRBD1 as a possible D gene (6 bases). Germline V gives CDR1 SGHTA, CDR2 FQGNSA. The CDR3 length is 14 residues. V was pared by 1 base and J by 2 bases, with 7 bases between. The CDR3 DNA reads TGTGCCAGCAGCTTAGGGGGGCCCACAGATACGCAGTATTTT. It encodes CASSLGGPTDTQYF.

The chain joins TRBV25-1 to TRBJ2-1, with D maybe TRBD2 (6 bases). Between the trimmed V and J ends, which lost 5 bases and 3 bases, there was a span of 14 bases. This CDR3 has 15 residues. In germline, CDR1 is MGHDK, CDR2 SYGVNS. This CDR3 reads CASSPFSGGYNEQFF. Written as DNA, the CDR3 is TGTGCCAGCAGTCCTTTTAGCGGCGGCTACAATGAGCAGTTCTTC.

The chain combines TRBV10-3 with TRBJ2-5; D is unclear. Germline V gene data show CDR1 as ENHRY and CDR2 as SYGVKD. This CDR3 is built from 12 residues. V lost 0 bases to trimming and J lost 7 bases, with 6 bases between them. CDR3 residues: CAISESVGTQYF. For the CDR3, the DNA is TGTGCCATCAGTGAGTCGGTGGGGACCCAGTACTTC.

This rearrangement joins TRBV21-1 to TRBJ1-4; the table's D call of TRBD1 was not tested on the DNA. TRBV21-1 is reported as a pseudogene. This CDR3 is 16 amino acids long. CDR3 bases: TGTGCCAGCAGCAAAGGGACAGGGGCAACTAATGAAAAACTGTTTTTT. This sequence encodes CASSKGTGATNEKLFF.

The chain joins TRBV24-1 to TRBJ2-1; TRBD2 might be the D (7 bases). Trimming removed 5 bases at V and 8 bases at J, with 24 bases between. Germline CDR1 is KGHDR and CDR2 is SFDVKD. The CDR3 contains 17 residues. The CDR3 protein is CATSAGGQGILYDEQFF. The CDR3 DNA follows: TGTGCCACCAGTGCCGGGGGGCAGGGGATCCTCTATGATGAGCAGTTCTTC.